The 17 T cell receptor beta chains reported below all come from one sample, sequenced in a study of regulatory T cells in long-lasting Graves disease. Building of the TCR beta libraries involved iRepertoire HTBI primers and Arm-PCR of CDR3 regions. TCRdb independently ran MiXCR on the multiplex PCR reads; one entry per CDR3 protein. The repertoire has about 430,000 distinct CDR3 sequences, around a fifth of them found once; the top ten carry 13% to 15%. The time point here: persistent/refractory GD, antithyroid drugs over 5 years with positive TRAb. With RNA extracted from PBMCs as input, the TCR library was made. Sequencing was performed on peripheral blood mononuclear cells (PBMCs), taken when the disease was refractory, from a patient treated with antithyroid drugs. All receptors derive from a female donor with Graves disease.

The V gene is TRBV5-5, the J gene TRBJ1-5, with a weak D call TRBD1 (5 bases). Germline CDR1 SGHKS, CDR2 YYEKEE (reference sequence). This CDR3 contains 15 residues. V dropped 4 bases and J dropped 1 base, with 12 bases sitting between them. Written as DNA, the CDR3 is TGTGCCAGCAGCAGGGGCCCAGGGAGCAATCAGCCCCAGCATTTT. This encodes CASSRGPGSNQPQHF. Drawing the rest from reference TRBV5-5 and TRBJ1-5, the complete variable domain is DAGVTQSPTHLIKTRGQQVTLRCSPISGHKSVSWYQQVLGQGPQFIFQYYEKEERGRGNFPDRFSARQFPNYSSELNVNALLLGDSALYLCASSRGPGSNQPQHFGDGTRLSIL.

The chain is built from TRBV27 and TRBJ2-7, with D perhaps assigned TRBD1 or TRBD2 (6 bases each). Germline V gives CDR1 MNHEY, CDR2 SMNVEV (reference sequence). This CDR3 has 15 residues. Trimming took 5 bases from V and 0 from J, leaving 14 bases between them. The CDR3 reads CASSPGDTSSYEQYF. CDR3 DNA: TGTGCCAGCAGTCCGGGGGACACTAGCTCCTACGAGCAGTACTTC.

The chain is built from TRBV10-3 and TRBJ2-4; unclear D gene. Trimming removed 0 bases from V and 0 bases from J, with 12 bases in between. Germline values: CDR1 ENHRY, CDR2 SYGVKD. This CDR3 is 17 amino acids long. In DNA, the CDR3 is TGTGCCATCAGTGAGTCCGTTGCGGTCCTAGCCAAAAACATTCAGTACTTC. It is translated as CAISESVAVLAKNIQYF.

This clonotype has ten or more counts. The V and J genes are TRBV2 and TRBJ1-4, with D hard to call. With 4 bases removed from V and 5 bases from J, the gap between germline ends came to 17 bases. Germline V gene data show CDR1 as SNHLY and CDR2 as FYNNEI. The CDR3 covers 16 residues. CDR3 bases: TGTGCCAGCAGTGGTGTCGGTACTTTCACAAATGAAAAACTGTTTTTT. Its translation: CASSGVGTFTNEKLFF. Filled out from reference TRBV2 and TRBJ1-4, the complete variable domain reads EPEVTQTPSHQVTQMGQEVILRCVPISNHLYFYWYRQILGQKVEFLVSFYNNEISEKSEIFDDQFSVERPDGSNFTLKIRSTKLEDSAMYFCASSGVGTFTNEKLFFGSGTQLSVL.

This clonotype was picked up a small number of times. CDR3 DNA: TGCGCCAGCAGCTTGGTCGGGCAGGGGAGTAACGAGCAGTACTTC. It encodes CASSLVGQGSNEQYF. The chain couples TRBV5-1 to TRBJ2-7, with D possibly matching TRBD1 (6 bases). Trimming cost V 0 bases and J 5 bases, with 15 bases left between them. Germline V gene lookup returns CDR1 SGHRS and CDR2 YFSETQ. The length of the CDR3 is 15 residues.

The chain has TRBV28 and TRBJ1-5; D remains ambiguous. Germline V gives CDR1 MDHEN, CDR2 SYDVKM. Trimming removed 3 bases at V and 10 bases at J, with 16 bases between. CDR3 size: 14 residues. The DNA for the CDR3 is TGTGCCAGCAGTTTGCCGACATTCCGCGCACCCCAGCATTTT. Translated: CASSLPTFRAPQHF.

This clonotype has ten or more counts. This chain uses TRBV5-1 with TRBJ1-2; D unclear. Trimming stripped 0 bases from V and 2 bases from J, with 5 bases between. The CDR3 loop spans 13 amino acids. The germline V gene encodes CDR1 SGHRS and CDR2 YFSETQ. The CDR3 bases are TGCGCCAGCAGCTTGGAACCGAACTATGGCTACACCTTC. Its protein product is CASSLEPNYGYTF.

This clonotype was counted only a few times. V usage is TRBV20-1 and J usage is TRBJ2-7; D is possibly TRBD2 (7 bases). Germline-derived CDR1 and CDR2 are DFQATT and SNEGSKA (reference sequence). The CDR3 has 13 amino acids. V was trimmed by 6 bases and J by 2 bases, leaving 14 bases between them. The CDR3 DNA follows: TGCAGTGCGGGGGGGGCGGACCCCTACGAGCAGTACTTC. Translation gives CSAGGADPYEQYF.

Points on this clonotype: One base separates it from a far larger clone, so it is likely a read error. The chain combines TRBV12-3 or TRBV12-4 with TRBJ2-7; the D is unclear. V lost 5 bases to trimming and J lost 0 bases, with 5 bases between them. The CDR3 is 12 amino acids. The CDR3 reads CASSHNSYEQYF. As DNA, the CDR3 is TGTGCCAGCAGTCACAACTCCTACGAGCAGTACTTC.

Note on this clonotype: It may be a read error: a sequence one base away is much more abundant. This chain links TRBV2 with TRBJ1-5; unclear D gene. The CDR3 is made up of 15 amino acids. Germline CDR1 is SNHLY and CDR2 is FYNNEI. In DNA, the CDR3 is TGTGGCAGCAGTGAAGGGAAGACAAGAAATCAGCCCCAGCATTTT. Encoded protein: CGSSEGKTRNQPQHF.

There are many counts of this clonotype. V usage is TRBV12-3 or TRBV12-4 and J usage is TRBJ1-4, with unresolved D. The CDR3 spans 13 residues. V was pared by 1 base and J by 10 bases, with 10 bases between. CDR3 sequence reads: CASSLELATKLFF. The CDR3 nucleotides are TGTGCCAGCAGTTTAGAATTGGCAACAAAACTGTTTTTT.

On this clonotype itself: This may be a read error: a much more frequent sequence differs by one nucleotide. V is TRBV11-2 and J is TRBJ2-7, with 9 nucleotides matching TRBD1. Germline V CDR1 and CDR2: SGHAT, FQNNGV. The CDR3 extends over 15 amino acids. The trim removed 4 bases at V and 1 base at J, leaving 5 bases unmatched. The DNA of the CDR3 is TGTGCCAGCAGCTCCTACAGGGGGCAGTCCTACGAGCAGTACTTC. This codes for CASSSYRGQSYEQYF.

This clonotype occurred many times. This CDR3 is CASSYRQEEVYGYTF. DNA for the CDR3: TGTGCCAGCAGTTACCGACAGGAGGAGGTCTATGGCTACACCTTC. The chain has TRBV6-5 and TRBJ1-2, with D perhaps matching TRBD1 (6 bases). CDR1 is MNHEY and CDR2 is SVGAGI in the germline V gene. Deletions cut 2 bases from V and 4 bases from J, with 14 bases between. There are 15 residues in the CDR3.

This clonotype was picked up many times. J is TRBJ1-2 and V is TRBV29-1; possible D gene TRBD1, 6 bases. V was clipped by 6 bases and J by 8 bases, with 19 bases between them. This CDR3 has 13 residues. Germline V gene sequence: CDR1 SQVTM, CDR2 ANQGSEA. The CDR3 nucleotides read TGCAGCGTCCAGACAGGTCGGATGGGGGGCTACACCTTC. It translates to CSVQTGRMGGYTF.

This clonotype was seen repeatedly, ten times or more. CDR3 loop: CSVEGVGFGYTF. CDR3 coding DNA: TGCAGCGTTGAAGGGGTAGGGTTCGGCTACACCTTC. This chain connects TRBV29-1 to TRBJ1-2; D uncertain. Trimming removed 1 base at V and 8 bases at J, with 11 bases between. The CDR3 runs 12 residues. The germline gives CDR1 SQVTM, CDR2 ANQGSEA. The complete variable domain, with remaining parts taken from reference TRBV29-1 and TRBJ1-2, reads SAVISQKPSRDICQRGTSLTIQCQVDSQVTMMFWYRQQPGQSLTLIATANQGSEATYESGFVIDKFPISRPNLTFSTLTVSNMSPEDSSIYLCSVEGVGFGYTFGSGTRLTVV.

This clonotype was counted ten times or more. V is TRBV11-2 and J is TRBJ2-7; TRBD2 aligns across 7 bases. CDR1 is SGHAT, CDR2 FQNNGV, per germline. This CDR3 spans 16 amino acids. Unmatched junction bases numbered 15, after V lost 5 bases and J lost 5 bases. The CDR3 sequence: CASSGTQMTSSDEQYF. CDR3 sequence (DNA): TGTGCCAGCAGCGGTACCCAGATGACTAGCAGCGACGAGCAGTACTTC.

The rearrangement uses TRBV20-1 and TRBJ2-7, with 13 bases aligning to TRBD2. V lost 5 bases and J lost 3; bases outside the gene matches: 7. Germline CDR1 and CDR2: DFQATT and SNEGSKA (reference sequence). The CDR3 runs 15 residues. CDR3 sequence (DNA): TGCAGTGCTCCCACTAGCGGGAGGGGTTTCTACGAGCAGTACTTC. Translation: CSAPTSGRGFYEQYF.